These 9 T cell receptor beta chains were all obtained from the same sample, sequenced in a study of cytomegalovirus exposure and HLA in healthy donors. Use of 60 Vbeta and 13 Jbeta primers characterized the PCR. Method: immunoSEQ multiplex PCR; TCRdb's copy keeps in-frame clones and lacks some. The profile shows 100,000 to 120,000 clones, 9.5% to 15% of them singletons. Sequencing was carried out using PBMCs. These receptors all stem from a man aged 40-49 years in good health and CMV-seropositive.

This clone has only a few counts. A junction boundary mismatches the germline segment, possibly from a read error. Other DNA sequences in the same sample also yield this CDR3. V is TRBV6-1 and J is TRBJ2-7; 11 bases agree with TRBD2. Germline lookup yields CDR1 MNHNS and CDR2 SASEGT. The CDR3 extends over 15 amino acids. The DNA for the CDR3 is TGTGCCAGCAGTGAGACTAGCGGGATTTCATACGAGAAGTACTTT. It specifies CASSETSGISYEKYF.

This chain uses TRBV10-3 with TRBJ1-2; 10 bases match TRBD1. The germline V gene has CDR1 ENHRY and CDR2 SYGVKD. The CDR3 has 14 amino acids. Trimming removed 6 bases from V and 1 base from J; junction bases left unmatched: 2. The CDR3 region is CAISGTGDNYGYTF. As DNA, the CDR3 is TGTGCCATCAGCGGGACAGGGGATAACTATGGCTACACCTTC.

In its sample, this clone was seen a few times. This sequence joins TRBV4-1 and TRBJ2-3; TRBD2 aligns across 8 bases. The V gene's germline CDR1 is MGHRA and CDR2 YSYEKL. This CDR3 spans 16 amino acids. The J segment lost 5 bases and the V segment lost 0 bases, leaving 7 bases of the junction unmatched. CDR3 amino acids: CASSQDPSGYGDTQYF. The CDR3 nucleotides are TGCGCCAGCAGCCAAGATCCTAGCGGGTATGGAGATACGCAGTATTTT.

A few counts support this clone. The chain is built from TRBV5-1 and TRBJ2-7, with TRBD1 as a possible D gene (6 bases). The germline V and J ends were trimmed by 0 bases and 3 bases, with 16 bases remaining between them. There are 16 residues in the CDR3. Germline V lookup: CDR1 SGHRS, CDR2 YFSETQ. CDR3 nucleotides: TGCGCCAGCAGCTTGGGGGGGCAGGGGTCCTACTACGAGCAGTACTTC. Its protein product is CASSLGGQGSYYEQYF.

This clone was recorded a few times. The chain links TRBV7-9 to TRBJ2-7, with 7 bases aligning to TRBD1. The ends lost 6 bases at V and 6 bases at J; junction bases unmatched: 11. CDR3 length: 14 residues. Looked up from germline, CDR1 is SEHNR and CDR2 is FQNEAQ (reference sequence). The CDR3 DNA follows: TGTGCCAGCAGGCCCGGGACAGAGGTTGCCGAGCAGTACTTC. Protein sequence: CASRPGTEVAEQYF. The variable domain in full, completed from reference TRBV7-9 and TRBJ2-7, reads DTGVSQNPRHKITKRGQNVTFRCDPISEHNRLYWYRQTLGQGPEFLTYFQNEAQLEKSRLLSDRFSAERPKGSFSTLEIQRTEQGDSAMYLCASRPGTEVAEQYFGPGTRLTVT.

CDR3 in amino acids: CSVSASLSSEAFF. CDR3 DNA sequence: TGCAGCGTTTCCGCCAGTCTCTCCTCTGAAGCTTTCTTT. This sequence joins TRBV29-1 and TRBJ1-1, with unresolved D. Germline CDR1 SQVTM, CDR2 ANQGSEA. This CDR3 has 13 amino acids. The germline V and J ends were trimmed by 5 bases and 6 bases, with 16 bases remaining between them.

The chain combines TRBV28 with TRBJ2-2; D ambiguous. The V and J ends lost 9 bases and 0 bases respectively, with 8 bases between them. The CDR3 contains 13 residues. The V gene's germline CDR1 is MDHEN and CDR2 SYDVKM. CDR3 loop: CASLLSNTGELFF. CDR3 nucleotides: TGTGCCAGTCTTTTATCGAACACCGGGGAGCTGTTTTTT.

The V gene is TRBV10-3, the J gene TRBJ2-1, with 7 bases fitting TRBD2. The CDR3 is 13 residues long. Germline V gene data show CDR1 as ENHRY and CDR2 as SYGVKD. V lost 11 bases to trimming and J lost 7 bases; unmatched junction nucleotides: 11. The CDR3 loop is CAVLGEGRNEQFF. The CDR3 coding sequence is TGTGCCGTCCTGGGGGAGGGGCGGAATGAGCAGTTCTTC.

The CDR3 spells CASSMRETQYF. DNA for the CDR3: TGTGCCAGTAGTATGAGGGAGACCCAGTACTTC. The chain recombines TRBV19 with TRBJ2-5; D unresolved. The V end lost 3 bases, the J end lost 5 bases, and 4 bases lay between the germline ends. The CDR3 extends over 11 amino acids. Looked up from germline, CDR1 is LNHDA and CDR2 is SQIVND (reference sequence).